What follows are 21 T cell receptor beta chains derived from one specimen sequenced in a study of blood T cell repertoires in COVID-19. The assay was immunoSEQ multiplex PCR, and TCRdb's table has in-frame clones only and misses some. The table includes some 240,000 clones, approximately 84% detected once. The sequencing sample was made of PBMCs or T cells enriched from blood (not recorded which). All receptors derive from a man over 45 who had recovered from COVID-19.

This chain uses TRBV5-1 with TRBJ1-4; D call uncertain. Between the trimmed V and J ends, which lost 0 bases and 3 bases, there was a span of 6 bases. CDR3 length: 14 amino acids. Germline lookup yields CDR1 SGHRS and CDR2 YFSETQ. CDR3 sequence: CASSLGGANEKLFF. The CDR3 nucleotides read TGCGCCAGCAGCTTGGGCGGGGCTAATGAAAAACTGTTTTTT.

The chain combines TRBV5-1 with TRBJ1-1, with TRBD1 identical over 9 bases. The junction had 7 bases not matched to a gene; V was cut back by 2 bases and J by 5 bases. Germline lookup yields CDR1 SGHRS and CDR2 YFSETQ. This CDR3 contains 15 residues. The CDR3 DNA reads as TGCGCCAGCAGCTTCCCCGGGGACAGGGTTACTGAAGCTTTCTTT. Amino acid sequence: CASSFPGDRVTEAFF.

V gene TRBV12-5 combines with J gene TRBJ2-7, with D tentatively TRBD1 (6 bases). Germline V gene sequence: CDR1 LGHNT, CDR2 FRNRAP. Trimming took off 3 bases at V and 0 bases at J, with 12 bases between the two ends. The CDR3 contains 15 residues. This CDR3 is CASGLGQPSSYEQYF. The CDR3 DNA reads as TGTGCTAGTGGTTTAGGACAGCCGAGCTCCTACGAGCAGTACTTC.

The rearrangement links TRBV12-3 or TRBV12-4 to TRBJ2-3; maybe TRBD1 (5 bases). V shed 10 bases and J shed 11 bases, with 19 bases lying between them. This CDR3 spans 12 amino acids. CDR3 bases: TGTGCCACTTCGGAACCAGGGCCCCTGCAGTATTTT. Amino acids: CATSEPGPLQYF.

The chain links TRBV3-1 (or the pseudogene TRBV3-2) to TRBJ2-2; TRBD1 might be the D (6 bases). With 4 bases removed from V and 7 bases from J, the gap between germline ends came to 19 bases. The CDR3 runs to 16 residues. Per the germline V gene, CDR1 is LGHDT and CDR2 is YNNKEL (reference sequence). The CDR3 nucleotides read TGTGCCAGCAGCCCCCATGCAGGGGCGCTTAACGGGGAGCTGTTTTTT. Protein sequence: CASSPHAGALNGELFF.

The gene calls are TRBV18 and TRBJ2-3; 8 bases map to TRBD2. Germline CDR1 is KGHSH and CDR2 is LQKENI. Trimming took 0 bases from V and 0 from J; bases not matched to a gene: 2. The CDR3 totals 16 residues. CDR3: CASSPPKRGSTDTQYF. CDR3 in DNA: TGTGCCAGCTCACCACCCAAGCGGGGGAGCACAGATACGCAGTATTTT.

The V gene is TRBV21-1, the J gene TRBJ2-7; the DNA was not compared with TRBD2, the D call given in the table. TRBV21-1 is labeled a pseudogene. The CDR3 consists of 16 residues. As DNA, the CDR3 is TGTGCCAGCAGCAAAAACTCGTTCTCCAACTCCTACGAGCAGTACTTC. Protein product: CASSKNSFSNSYEQYF.

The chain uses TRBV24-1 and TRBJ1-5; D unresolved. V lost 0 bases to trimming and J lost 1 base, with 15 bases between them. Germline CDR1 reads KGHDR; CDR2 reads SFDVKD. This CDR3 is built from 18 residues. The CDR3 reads CATSDLVSGEGSNQPQHF. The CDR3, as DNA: TGTGCCACCAGTGATTTGGTTTCAGGAGAGGGAAGCAATCAGCCCCAGCATTTT.

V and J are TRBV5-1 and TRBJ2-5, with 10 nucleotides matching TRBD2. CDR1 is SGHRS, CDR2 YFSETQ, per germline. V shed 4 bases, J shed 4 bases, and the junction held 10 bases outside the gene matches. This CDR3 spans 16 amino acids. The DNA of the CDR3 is TGCGCCAGCAGCGTCTCTAGCGGGGGCTACCGAGAGACCCAGTACTTC. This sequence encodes CASSVSSGGYRETQYF. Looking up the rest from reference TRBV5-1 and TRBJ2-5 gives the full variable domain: KAGVTQTPRYLIKTRGQQVTLSCSPISGHRSVSWYQQTPGQGLQFLFEYFSETQRNKGNFPGRFSGRQFSNSRSEMNVSTLELGDSALYLCASSVSSGGYRETQYFGPGTRLLVL.

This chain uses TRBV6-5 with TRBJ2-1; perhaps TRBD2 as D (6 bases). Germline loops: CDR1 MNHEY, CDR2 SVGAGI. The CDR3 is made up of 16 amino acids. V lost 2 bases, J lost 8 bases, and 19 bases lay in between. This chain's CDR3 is CASSYRGGSGGYEQFF. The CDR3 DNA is TGTGCCAGCAGTTACCGTGGGGGGAGCGGTGGCTATGAGCAGTTCTTC.

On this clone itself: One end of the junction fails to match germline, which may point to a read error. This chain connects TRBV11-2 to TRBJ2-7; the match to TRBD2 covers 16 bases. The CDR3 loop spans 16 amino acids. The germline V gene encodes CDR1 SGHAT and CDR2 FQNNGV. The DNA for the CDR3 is TGTGCCAGCAGCCAAATTATGGGACTAGCGGGAGGGTTCGGGAGCTTC. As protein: CASSQIMGLAGGFGSF.

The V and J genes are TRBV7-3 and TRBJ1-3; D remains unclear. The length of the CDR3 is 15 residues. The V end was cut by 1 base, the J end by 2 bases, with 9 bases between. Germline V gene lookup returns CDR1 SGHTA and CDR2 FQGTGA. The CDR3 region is CASSLNSGAGNTIYF. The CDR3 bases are TGTGCCAGCAGCTTAAATTCAGGTGCTGGAAACACCATATATTTT.

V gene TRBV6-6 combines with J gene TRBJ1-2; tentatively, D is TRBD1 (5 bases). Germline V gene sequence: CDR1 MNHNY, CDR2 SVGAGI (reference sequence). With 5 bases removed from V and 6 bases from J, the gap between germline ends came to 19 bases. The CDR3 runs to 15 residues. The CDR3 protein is CASSHGDRGGDGYTF. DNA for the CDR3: TGTGCCAGCAGTCACGGGGATCGTGGGGGGGATGGCTACACCTTC.

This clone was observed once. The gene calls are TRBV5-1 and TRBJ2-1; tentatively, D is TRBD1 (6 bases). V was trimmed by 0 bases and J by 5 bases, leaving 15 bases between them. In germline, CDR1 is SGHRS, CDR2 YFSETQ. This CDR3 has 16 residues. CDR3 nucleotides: TGCGCCAGCAGCTTGGCTGGGTGGGGGCTAGACAATGAGCAGTTCTTC. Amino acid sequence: CASSLAGWGLDNEQFF.

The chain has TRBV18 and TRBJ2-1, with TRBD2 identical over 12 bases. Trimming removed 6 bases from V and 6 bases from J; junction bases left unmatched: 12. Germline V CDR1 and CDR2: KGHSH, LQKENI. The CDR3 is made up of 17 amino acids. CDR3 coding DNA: TGTGCCAGCTCTCCCCTCCCTCCTAGCGGGAGGGGCAATGAGCAGTTCTTC. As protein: CASSPLPPSGRGNEQFF.

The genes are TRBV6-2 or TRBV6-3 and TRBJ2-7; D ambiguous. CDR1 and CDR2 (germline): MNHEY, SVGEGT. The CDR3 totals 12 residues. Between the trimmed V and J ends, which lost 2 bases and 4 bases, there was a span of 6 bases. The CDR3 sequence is CASSYMRYEQYF. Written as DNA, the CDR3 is TGTGCCAGCAGTTACATGAGGTACGAGCAGTACTTC.

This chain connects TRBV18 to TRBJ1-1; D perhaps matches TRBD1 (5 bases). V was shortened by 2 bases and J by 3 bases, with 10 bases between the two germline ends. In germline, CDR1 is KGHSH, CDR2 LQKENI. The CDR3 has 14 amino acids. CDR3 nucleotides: TGTGCCAGCTCACCATGGGGGGTGGACACTGAAGCTTTCTTT. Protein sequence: CASSPWGVDTEAFF.

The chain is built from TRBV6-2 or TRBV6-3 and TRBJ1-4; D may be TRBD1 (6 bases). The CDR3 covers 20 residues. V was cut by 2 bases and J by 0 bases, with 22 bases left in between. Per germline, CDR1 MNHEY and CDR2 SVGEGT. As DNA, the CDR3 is TGTGCCAGCAGTTACCTTTGGAGGGGGGCAGGGAGGGCAACTAATGAAAAACTGTTTTTT. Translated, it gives CASSYLWRGAGRATNEKLFF.

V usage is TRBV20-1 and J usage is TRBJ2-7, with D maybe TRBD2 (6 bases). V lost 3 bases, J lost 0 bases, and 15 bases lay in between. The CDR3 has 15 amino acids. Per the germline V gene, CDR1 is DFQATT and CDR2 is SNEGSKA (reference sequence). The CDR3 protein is CSASFDLGSSYEQYF. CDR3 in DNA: TGCAGTGCTAGTTTCGATCTCGGGAGCTCCTACGAGCAGTACTTC.

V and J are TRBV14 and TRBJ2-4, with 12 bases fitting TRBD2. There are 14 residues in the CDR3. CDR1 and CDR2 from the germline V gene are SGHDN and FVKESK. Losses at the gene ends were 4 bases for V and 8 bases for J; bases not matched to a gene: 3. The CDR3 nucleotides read TGTGCCAGCAGCCTCGGACTAGCGGGGCACATTCAGTACTTC. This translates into CASSLGLAGHIQYF.

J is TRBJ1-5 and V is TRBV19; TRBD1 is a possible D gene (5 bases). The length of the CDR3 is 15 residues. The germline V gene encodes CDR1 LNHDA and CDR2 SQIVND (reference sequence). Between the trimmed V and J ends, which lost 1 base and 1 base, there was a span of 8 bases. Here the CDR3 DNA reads TGTGCCAGTAGTATAGGGGGCCGGAGCAATCAGCCCCAGCATTTT. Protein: CASSIGGRSNQPQHF.